This TCR beta chain was documented in a study of T-cell memory formation after mild COVID-19 (TCRdb year 2021). Regarding the study in general: TCR sequence clusters from the two donors were found to be largely donor specific. T-cell clones expanding and contracting after mild COVID-19 in two donors were tracked by longitudinal TCRalpha and TCRbeta repertoire sequencing. The cohort was made up of two young adult volunteers, one female and one male, who were previously healthy. The research as a whole found: The detection of some responding clones in pre-infection memory suggests that pre-existing cross-reactive memory T cells joined the SARS-CoV-2 response. Only a couple of mild cases were covered in the study, and larger cohorts including severe cases with pre-infection samples were considered necessary. Contracting CD4+ clones were found mainly in CM and EM memory subsets, while CD8+ clones were enriched in EMRA. Whether the second-wave clones peaking on day 37 were SARS-CoV-2 specific was not confirmed. Balanced CD4/CD8 phenotypes were observed for clones contracting from day 15 to 85, whereas a bias towards CD4+ was observed for a second wave of clones expanding from day 15 to 37.

CDR1 and CDR2 were assigned from the germline V gene (reference sequence) as DFQATT and SNEGSKA. The CDR3, cysteine through phenylalanine, is 16 amino acids long. Here the CDR3 DNA is all that survives: 48 bases in frame from base 1. V is clipped by 3 bases and J by 0 bases, and the sequence between their germline boundaries is 16 bases long. The sample holds a few counts of this clonotype. Its specific antigen is unknown. No much larger clonotype is one base removed from it; base qualities were not supplied. Ficoll-Paque density gradient centrifugation was the method used to isolate PBMCs. TCRdb records Illumina NovaSeq 6000 as the sequencer. cDNA libraries for TCRalpha and TCRbeta were prepared by 5'RACE using constant-segment primers, with sample barcodes and unique molecular identifiers added. Trizol reagent was used to extract RNA from every sample. Libraries were amplified in two PCR steps, with a second sample barcode and Illumina TruSeq adapters added in the second step. The libraries were sequenced on an Illumina NovaSeq using 2 x 150 bp paired-end reads. Concerning the study's data processing: The reads were demultiplexed and collapsed into UMI-guided consensus sequences using migec v1.2.7. Using mixcr v2.1.11, UMI consensuses were aligned to TRA and TRB V and J templates and then assembled into clonotypes. A clonotype was counted as expanded or contracted only if both edgeR and NoisET called the change significant, with noise models trained on biological replicates. For edgeR calls, the thresholds were a false discovery rate-adjusted p below 0.01 and a log2 fold-change of 1. As an exploratory analysis of dynamics, PCA with hierarchical clustering was applied to max-normalized trajectories of the 1000 most abundant clonotypes. Separately sequenced CD4+ and CD8+ repertoires were used to assign the CD4 or CD8 phenotype of responding clones. TCRdb trimmed public reads at Q25 via fastp, called clones via MiXCR and kept in-frame beta chains. Rows with one shared CDR3 protein collapse into an entry with the most common genes and DNA. V and J calls and clone size were set by TCRdb, not the authors. This sample is represented by 470,000 or so distinct CDR3 sequences; 18% of them were singletons. Roughly 12% of the sample rests with the top ten.

The sequencing sample was made of PBMCs or a T cell subset sorted from them (not recorded which). This TCR was recovered from an adult woman who had mild COVID-19 (a few samples of this study predate the infection). The sample titles of this study are shuffled in the database, so cell type and time point are left out; the donor was told from shared clones. The chain couples TRBV20-1 to TRBJ2-3; the D gene is possibly TRBD2, with 5 bases matching. The CDR3 region: CSASGRLAASTDTQYF. The sequence in DNA is TGCAGTGCTAGTGGTCGGCTAGCCGCTAGCACAGATACGCAGTATTTT.